Below, 9 T cell receptor beta chains from the same sample are listed, as sequenced in a study of shared clonotypes between healthy human individuals. TCRdb keeps only in-frame clones here, not all; method: immunoSEQ multiplex PCR. The repertoire holds 330,000 or so clones, with around 74% as singletons. Material: memory CD4+ T cells sorted from blood. Subset reported: CD45RA-negative fraction. The receptors were gathered from a man aged 25-45 years in good health.

V gene TRBV29-1 combines with J gene TRBJ2-1, with 14 bases aligning to TRBD2. Germline values: CDR1 SQVTM, CDR2 ANQGSEA. V lost 4 bases, J lost 5 bases, and 13 bases stayed unmatched. This CDR3 comprises 18 residues. CDR3 coding DNA: TGCAGCGTTGGGGGACTAGCGGGAGTAGGATTTTGGAACAATGAGCAGTTCTTC. Translating gives CSVGGLAGVGFWNNEQFF.

Concerning this clone: This sample also contains other DNA sequences that code for the same CDR3. The chain recombines TRBV30 with TRBJ2-5, with TRBD2 identical over 9 bases. In germline, CDR1 is GTSNPN, CDR2 SVGIG (reference sequence). This CDR3 has 14 residues. V lost 1 base and J lost 5; bases outside the gene matches: 5. CDR3 in amino acids: CAWSGLAGFETQYF. For the CDR3, the DNA is TGTGCCTGGAGTGGGCTAGCGGGATTTGAGACCCAGTACTTC.

This clone was observed many times. This chain joins TRBV6-1 and TRBJ1-5, with 8 positions matching TRBD1. The CDR3 contains 15 residues. Germline trimming cut 2 bases from V and 7 bases from J; bases unmatched to any gene: 7. Germline CDR1 MNHNS, CDR2 SASEGT. The CDR3 nucleotides are TGTGCCAGCAGTGAAAGGGACAGGCTTGGACAGCCCCAGCATTTT. Amino acid sequence: CASSERDRLGQPQHF.

The J gene is TRBJ2-1, the V gene TRBV5-5; 10 nucleotides line up with TRBD2. Germline-derived CDR1 and CDR2 are SGHKS and YYEKEE (reference sequence). The ends lost 4 bases at V and 0 bases at J; junction bases unmatched: 7. CDR3 length: 17 amino acids. The DNA of the CDR3 is TGTGCCAGCAGCCCGGGGACTAGCGAGAGCTCCTACAATGAGCAGTTCTTC. Residues: CASSPGTSESSYNEQFF.

This clone showed up just a few times. The chain joins TRBV5-5 to TRBJ1-2, with D possibly being TRBD1 (5 bases). The CDR3 runs to 15 residues. V shed 3 bases and J shed 4 bases, with 16 bases lying between them. Looked up from germline, CDR1 is SGHKS and CDR2 is YYEKEE (reference sequence). CDR3 residues: CASSWDLRTGYGYTF. CDR3 bases: TGTGCCAGCAGCTGGGACCTTCGGACGGGCTATGGCTACACCTTC.

The sample holds one count of this clone. The chain recombines TRBV28 with TRBJ1-1; 8 nucleotides line up with TRBD1. V shed 7 bases and J 11 bases; nucleotides not matched to a gene: 9. The CDR3 spans 12 residues. Germline V lookup: CDR1 MDHEN, CDR2 SYDVKM. In DNA form, the CDR3 reads TGTGCCAGCAACCGACCACAGGGGGAGGCTTTCTTT. Translating gives CASNRPQGEAFF. Drawing the rest from reference TRBV28 and TRBJ1-1, the complete variable domain is DVKVTQSSRYLVKRTGEKVFLECVQDMDHENMFWYRQDPGLGLRLIYFSYDVKMKEKGDIPEGYSVSREKKERFSLILESASTNQTSMYLCASNRPQGEAFFGQGTRLTVV.

This clone has only a few counts. This chain joins TRBV28 and TRBJ1-5; 9 bases agree with TRBD1. This CDR3 region has 14 residues. Per the germline V gene, CDR1 is MDHEN and CDR2 is SYDVKM. The V segment lost 10 bases and the J segment 1 base; nucleotides outside the gene matches: 5. The CDR3 DNA follows: TGTGCCAACCAAGGGACAGGGAGCAATCAGCCCCAGCATTTT. Its translation: CANQGTGSNQPQHF.

The V call is TRBV5-6, the J call TRBJ2-1; 13 bases are a match to TRBD2. CDR1 and CDR2 (germline): SGHDT, YYEEEE. The V segment lost 0 bases and the J segment 9 bases; nucleotides outside the gene matches: 3. The CDR3 covers 15 residues. CDR3: CASSLVLAGGSEQFF. In DNA form, the CDR3 reads TGTGCCAGCAGCTTGGTACTAGCGGGAGGGAGTGAGCAGTTCTTC.

The V gene is TRBV5-6, the J gene TRBJ1-2, with D unresolved. Germline V lookup: CDR1 SGHDT, CDR2 YYEEEE. The CDR3 runs to 12 residues. V was clipped by 0 bases and J by 4 bases, with 4 bases between them. The CDR3: CASSLATYGYTF. CDR3 nucleotides: TGTGCCAGCAGCTTGGCCACCTATGGCTACACCTTC.